This T cell receptor (beta chain) comes out of a study of OX40 agonist ivuxolimab in advanced cancers. Across the whole study: Dosing consisted of intravenous ivuxolimab at 0.01 to 10 mg/kg every 2 weeks. Three individuals attained partial responses, comprising one hepatocellular carcinoma case and two cutaneous melanoma cases. Study-wide points: There were, on average, more expanded clones in CD8+ T cells than in CD4+.

TCRdb's table, derived via immunoSEQ multiplex PCR, lists solely in-frame clones and lacks some. Of some 44,000 clones listed, around 84% are singletons. After removal of 8 bases from V and 6 bases from J, the junction contained 12 bases not matched to a gene. The CDR3 runs 17 residues. Germline CDR1 reads SGHAT; CDR2 reads FQDESV (reference sequence). On this clone: Its matching antigen is unknown.

The chain uses TRBV11-1 and TRBJ2-5; 16 bases are shared with TRBD2. This TCR was recovered from an adult with an advanced solid tumor such as melanoma, head and neck, liver or kidney cancer. The sequencing used CD4+ or CD8+ T cells sorted from blood, collected in a trial of the OX40 agonist ivuxolimab. The DNA for the CDR3 is TGTGCCAGCCGAGGGACTAGCGGGGGGGCCGGTGTGAAGACCCAGTACTTC. The encoded protein is CASRGTSGGAGVKTQYF.